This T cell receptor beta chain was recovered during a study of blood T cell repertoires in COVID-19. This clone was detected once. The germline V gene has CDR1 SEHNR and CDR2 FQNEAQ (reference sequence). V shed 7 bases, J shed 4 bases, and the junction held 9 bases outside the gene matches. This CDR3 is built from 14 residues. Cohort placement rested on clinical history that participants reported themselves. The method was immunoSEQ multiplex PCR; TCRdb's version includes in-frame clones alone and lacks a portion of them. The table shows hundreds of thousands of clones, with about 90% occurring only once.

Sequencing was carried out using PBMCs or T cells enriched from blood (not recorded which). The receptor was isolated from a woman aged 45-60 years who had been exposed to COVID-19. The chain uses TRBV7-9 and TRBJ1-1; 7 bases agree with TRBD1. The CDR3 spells CASIRDSLTTEAFF. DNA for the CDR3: TGTGCCAGCATCCGGGACAGCTTAACCACTGAAGCTTTCTTT.